This T cell receptor (beta chain) was recovered during a study of cytomegalovirus exposure and HLA in healthy donors. Study results and limitations: In vitro checks showed that a few CMV-associated chains really do target CMV antigens.

PCR primers comprised 60 Vbeta and 13 Jbeta primers. Method: immunoSEQ multiplex PCR; TCRdb's copy keeps in-frame clones and lacks some. The table records 120,000 to 150,000 clones, about 70% of them present only once. Germline V gene sequence: CDR1 ENHRY, CDR2 SYGVKD. V lost 6 bases to trimming and J lost 13 bases, with 13 bases between them. There are 11 residues in the CDR3. For this clone: Its antigen remains unknown.

V is TRBV10-3 and J is TRBJ1-5; TRBD1 is a possible D gene (6 bases). This TCR was sampled from a woman in her thirties or forties in good health and CMV-seronegative. Sequencing used PBMCs. The CDR3 bases are TGTGCCATCAGGGTAGGACAGTCTCAGCATTTT. Amino acid sequence: CAIRVGQSQHF.